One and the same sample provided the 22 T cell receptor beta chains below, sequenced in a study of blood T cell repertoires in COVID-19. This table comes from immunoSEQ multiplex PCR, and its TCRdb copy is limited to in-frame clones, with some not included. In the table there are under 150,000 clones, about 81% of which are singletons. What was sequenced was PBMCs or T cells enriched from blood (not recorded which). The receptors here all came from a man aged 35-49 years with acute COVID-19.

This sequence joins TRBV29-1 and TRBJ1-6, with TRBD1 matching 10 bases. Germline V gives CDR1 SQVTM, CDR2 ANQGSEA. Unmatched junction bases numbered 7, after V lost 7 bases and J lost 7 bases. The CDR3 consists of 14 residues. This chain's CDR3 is CSARTGGKNSPLHF. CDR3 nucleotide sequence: TGCAGCGCCCGGACAGGGGGAAAAAATTCACCCCTCCACTTT.

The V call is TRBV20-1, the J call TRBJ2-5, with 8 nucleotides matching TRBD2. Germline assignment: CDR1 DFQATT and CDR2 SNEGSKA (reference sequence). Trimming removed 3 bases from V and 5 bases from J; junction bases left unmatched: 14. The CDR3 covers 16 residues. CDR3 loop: CSASPLGGGQEETQYF. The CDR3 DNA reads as TGCAGTGCTAGTCCCCTCGGGGGGGGGCAGGAGGAGACCCAGTACTTC.

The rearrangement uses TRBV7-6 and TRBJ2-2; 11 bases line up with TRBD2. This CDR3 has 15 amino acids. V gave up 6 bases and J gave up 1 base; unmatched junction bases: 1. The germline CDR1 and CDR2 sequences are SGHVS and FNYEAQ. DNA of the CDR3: TGTGCCAGCAGGGGGACTAGCGGGAACACCGGGGAGCTGTTTTTT. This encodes CASRGTSGNTGELFF.

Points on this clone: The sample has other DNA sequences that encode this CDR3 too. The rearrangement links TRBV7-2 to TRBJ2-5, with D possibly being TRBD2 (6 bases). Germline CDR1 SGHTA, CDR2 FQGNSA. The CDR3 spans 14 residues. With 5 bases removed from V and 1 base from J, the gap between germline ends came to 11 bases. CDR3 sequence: CASSPRDFQETQYF. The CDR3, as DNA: TGTGCCAGCAGCCCCCGGGACTTCCAAGAGACCCAGTACTTC. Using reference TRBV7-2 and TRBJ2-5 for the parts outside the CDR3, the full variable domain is GAGVSQSPSNKVTEKGKDVELRCDPISGHTALYWYRQSLGQGLEFLIYFQGNSAPDKSGLPSDRFSAERTGGSVSTLTIQRTQQEDSAVYLCASSPRDFQETQYFGPGTRLLVL.

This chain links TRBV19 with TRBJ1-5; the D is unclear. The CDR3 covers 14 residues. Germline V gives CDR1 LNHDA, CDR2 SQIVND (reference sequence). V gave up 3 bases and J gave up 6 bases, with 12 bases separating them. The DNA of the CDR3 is TGTGCCAGTAGTATGGTTGAACAGACTCAGCCCCAGCATTTT. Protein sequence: CASSMVEQTQPQHF.

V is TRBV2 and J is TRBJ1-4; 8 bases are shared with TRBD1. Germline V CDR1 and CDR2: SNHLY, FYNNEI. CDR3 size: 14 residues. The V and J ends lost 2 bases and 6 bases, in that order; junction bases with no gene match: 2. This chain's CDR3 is CASSEQGADEKLFF. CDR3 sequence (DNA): TGTGCCAGCAGTGAACAGGGGGCGGATGAAAAACTGTTTTTT.

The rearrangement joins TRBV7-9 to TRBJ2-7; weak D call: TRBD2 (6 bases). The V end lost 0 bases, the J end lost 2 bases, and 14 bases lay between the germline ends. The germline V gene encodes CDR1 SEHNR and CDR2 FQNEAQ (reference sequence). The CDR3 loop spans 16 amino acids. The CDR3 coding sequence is TGTGCCAGCAGCTTAGCCTTACGGCGGGGACCCTACGAGCAGTACTTC. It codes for CASSLALRRGPYEQYF.

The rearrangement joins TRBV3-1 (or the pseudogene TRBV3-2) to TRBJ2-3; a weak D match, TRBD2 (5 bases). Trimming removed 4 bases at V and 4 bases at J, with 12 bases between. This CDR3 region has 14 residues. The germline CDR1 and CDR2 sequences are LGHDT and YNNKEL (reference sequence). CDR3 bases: TGTGCCAGCAGCCCTTCGGGATCGGCAGATACGCAGTATTTT. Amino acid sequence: CASSPSGSADTQYF.

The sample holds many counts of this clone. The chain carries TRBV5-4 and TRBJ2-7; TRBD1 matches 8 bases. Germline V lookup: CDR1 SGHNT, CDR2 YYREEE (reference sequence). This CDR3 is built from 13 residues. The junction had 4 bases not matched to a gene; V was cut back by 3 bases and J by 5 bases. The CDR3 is CASSYGQGHEQYF. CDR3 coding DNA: TGTGCCAGCAGCTACGGACAGGGCCACGAGCAGTACTTC.

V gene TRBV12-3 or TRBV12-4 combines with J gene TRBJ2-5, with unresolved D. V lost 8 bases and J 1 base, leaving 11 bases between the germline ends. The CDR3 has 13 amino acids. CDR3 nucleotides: TGTGCCAGCGGCGGTACAACCCAAGAGACCCAGTACTTC. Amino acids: CASGGTTQETQYF.

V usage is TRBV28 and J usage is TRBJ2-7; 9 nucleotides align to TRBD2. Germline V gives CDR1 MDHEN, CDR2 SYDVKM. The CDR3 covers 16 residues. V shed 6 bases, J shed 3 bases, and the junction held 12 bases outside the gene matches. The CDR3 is CASRRSRLAVVYEQYF. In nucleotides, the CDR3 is TGTGCCAGCAGGCGATCGAGACTAGCGGTAGTCTACGAGCAGTACTTC.

The CDR3 region has the DNA TGTGCCAGCAGCCTCTACTCCGGGACAGGGGGCGACGAGCAGTACTTC. Translation: CASSLYSGTGGDEQYF. The J gene is TRBJ2-7, the V gene TRBV9; TRBD1 matches at 12 bases. The V gene's germline CDR1 is SGDLS and CDR2 YYNGEE. J lost 5 bases, V lost 4 bases, and 10 bases had no gene match. CDR3 size: 16 residues.

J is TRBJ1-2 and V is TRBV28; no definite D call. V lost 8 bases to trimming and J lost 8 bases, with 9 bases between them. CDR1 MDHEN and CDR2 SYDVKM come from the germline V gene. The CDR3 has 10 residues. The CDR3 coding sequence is TGTGCCAGCTCGCAGTCAGGCTACACCTTC. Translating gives CASSQSGYTF.

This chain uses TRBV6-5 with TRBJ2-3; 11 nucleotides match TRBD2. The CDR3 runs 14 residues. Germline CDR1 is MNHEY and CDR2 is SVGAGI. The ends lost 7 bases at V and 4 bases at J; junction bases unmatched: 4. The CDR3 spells CASIPTSGADTQYF. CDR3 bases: TGTGCCAGCATTCCGACTAGCGGGGCAGATACGCAGTATTTT.

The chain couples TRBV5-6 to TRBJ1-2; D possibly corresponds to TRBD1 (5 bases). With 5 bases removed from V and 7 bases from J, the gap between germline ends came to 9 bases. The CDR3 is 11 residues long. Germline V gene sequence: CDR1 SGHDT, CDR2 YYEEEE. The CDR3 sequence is CASRRDLGYTF. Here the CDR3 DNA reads TGTGCCAGCAGGCGGGACCTTGGCTACACCTTC. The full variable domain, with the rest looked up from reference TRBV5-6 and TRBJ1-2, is DAGVTQSPTHLIKTRGQQVTLRCSPKSGHDTVSWYQQALGQGPQFIFQYYEEEERQRGNFPDRFSGHQFPNYSSELNVNALLLGDSALYLCASRRDLGYTFGSGTRLTVV.

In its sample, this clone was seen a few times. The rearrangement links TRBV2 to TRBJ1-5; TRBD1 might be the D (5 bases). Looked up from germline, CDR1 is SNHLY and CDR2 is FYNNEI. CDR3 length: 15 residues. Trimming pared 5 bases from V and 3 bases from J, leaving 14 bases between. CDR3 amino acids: CASSPSGGVNQPQHF. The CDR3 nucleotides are TGTGCCAGCAGTCCAAGCGGGGGTGTCAATCAGCCCCAGCATTTT.

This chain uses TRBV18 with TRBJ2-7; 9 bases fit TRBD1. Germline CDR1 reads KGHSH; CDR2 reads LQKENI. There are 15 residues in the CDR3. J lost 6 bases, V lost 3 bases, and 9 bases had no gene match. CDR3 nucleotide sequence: TGTGCCAGCTCACCTTCCGGGACAGGGTTGGCCGAGCAGTACTTC. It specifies CASSPSGTGLAEQYF.

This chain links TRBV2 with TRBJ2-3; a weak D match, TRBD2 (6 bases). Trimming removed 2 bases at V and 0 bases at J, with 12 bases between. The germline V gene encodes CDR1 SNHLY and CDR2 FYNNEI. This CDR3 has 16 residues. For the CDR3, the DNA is TGTGCCAGCAGTGAATCATCGGGAGTGAGCACAGATACGCAGTATTTT. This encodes CASSESSGVSTDTQYF. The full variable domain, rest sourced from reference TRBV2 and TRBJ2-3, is EPEVTQTPSHQVTQMGQEVILRCVPISNHLYFYWYRQILGQKVEFLVSFYNNEISEKSEIFDDQFSVERPDGSNFTLKIRSTKLEDSAMYFCASSESSGVSTDTQYFGPGTRLTVL.

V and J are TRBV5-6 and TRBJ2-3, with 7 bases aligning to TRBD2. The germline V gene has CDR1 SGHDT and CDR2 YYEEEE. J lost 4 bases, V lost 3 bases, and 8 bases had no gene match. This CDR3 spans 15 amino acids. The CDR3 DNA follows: TGTGCCAGCAGCTCCTACGGGGGGAGCTCAGATACGCAGTATTTT. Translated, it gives CASSSYGGSSDTQYF. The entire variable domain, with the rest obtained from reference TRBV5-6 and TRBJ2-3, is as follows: DAGVTQSPTHLIKTRGQQVTLRCSPKSGHDTVSWYQQALGQGPQFIFQYYEEEERQRGNFPDRFSGHQFPNYSSELNVNALLLGDSALYLCASSSYGGSSDTQYFGPGTRLTVL.

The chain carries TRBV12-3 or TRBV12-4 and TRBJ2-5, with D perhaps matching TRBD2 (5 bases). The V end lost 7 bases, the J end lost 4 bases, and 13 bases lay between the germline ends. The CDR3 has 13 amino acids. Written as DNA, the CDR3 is TGTGCCAGCACCTTGCCGGCGGGAGAGACCCAGTACTTC. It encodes CASTLPAGETQYF.

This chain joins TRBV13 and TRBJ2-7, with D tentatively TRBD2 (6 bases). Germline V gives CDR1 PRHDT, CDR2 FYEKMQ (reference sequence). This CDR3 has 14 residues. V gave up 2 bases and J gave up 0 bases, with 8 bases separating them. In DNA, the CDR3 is TGTGCCAGCAGCTTACCGGGAGTCTCCTACGAGCAGTACTTC. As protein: CASSLPGVSYEQYF.

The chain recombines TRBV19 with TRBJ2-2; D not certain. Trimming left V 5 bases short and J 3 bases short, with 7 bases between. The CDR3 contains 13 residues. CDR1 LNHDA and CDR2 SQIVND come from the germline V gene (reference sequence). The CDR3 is CASSRPDTGELFF. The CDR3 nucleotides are TGTGCCAGTAGTCGTCCAGACACCGGGGAGCTGTTTTTT.